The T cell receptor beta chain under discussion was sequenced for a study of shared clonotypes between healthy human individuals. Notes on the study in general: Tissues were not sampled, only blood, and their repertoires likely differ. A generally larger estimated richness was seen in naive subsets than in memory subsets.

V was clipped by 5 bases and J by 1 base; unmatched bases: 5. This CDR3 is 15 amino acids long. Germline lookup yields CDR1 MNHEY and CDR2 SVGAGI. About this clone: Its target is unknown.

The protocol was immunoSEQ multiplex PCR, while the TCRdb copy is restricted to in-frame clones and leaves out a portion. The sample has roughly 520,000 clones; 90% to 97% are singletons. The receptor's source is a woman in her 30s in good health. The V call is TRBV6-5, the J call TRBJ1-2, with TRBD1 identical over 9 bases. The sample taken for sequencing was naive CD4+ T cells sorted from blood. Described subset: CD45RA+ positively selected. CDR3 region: CASSRPTGGNYGYTF. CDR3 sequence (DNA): TGTGCCAGCAGTCGCCCGACAGGGGGTAACTATGGCTACACCTTC.